This T cell receptor (beta chain) was obtained from a study of CD8 T cells in Susac syndrome. Reverse transcription of about 0.45 to 1 ug RNA was carried out with random hexamers. immunoSEQ multiplex PCR amplified TCR beta CDR3 across 54 Vbeta, 13 Jbeta. MiXCR, run by TCRdb on the immunoSEQ multiplex PCR reads, gives a single entry per CDR3 protein. In the table there are roughly 75,000 distinct CDR3 sequences, roughly 93% of which are singletons. Germline V gene data show CDR1 as SNHLY and CDR2 as FYNNEI. CDR3 size: 13 residues. The germline V and J ends were trimmed by 4 bases and 0 bases, with 6 bases remaining between them. In blood CD8+ and CD4+ T cells, TCR beta underwent sequencing.

V usage is TRBV2 and J usage is TRBJ2-5; D not resolved. Material for sequencing was CD4+ T cells from PBMCs. The TCR was taken from a human donor with Susac syndrome. CDR3 DNA: TGTGCCAGCAGTGGAACAGACCAAGAGACCCAGTACTTC. This gives the protein CASSGTDQETQYF.